These T cell receptor beta chains were read from a single sample in a study of beta chain features in type 1 diabetes. The method was immunoSEQ multiplex PCR; TCRdb's version includes in-frame clones alone and lacks a portion of them. The repertoire holds around 340,000 clones, 8% seen once, with approximately 0.44% in the top ten. Sequencing was performed on central memory CD4+ T cells from blood. The receptors derive from a woman between 18 and 29 years old in good health. CDR3s include the opening cysteine and the closing phenylalanine or tryptophan.

v_gene	CDR3aa
TRBV11-1	CASSARQGSSGANVLTF
TRBV12-5	CASGPATGGNGELFF
TRBV5-1	CASSSGGSPNYGYTF
TRBV5-1	CASSSSGIIYEQYF
TRBV9	CASSVGRDDTTQYF
TRBV4-2	CASSQHYSTDTQYF
TRBV7-2	CASSLGAGEETQYF
TRBV5-1	CASSSPAGGSFHGYTF
TRBV2	CASKSQGTSYEQYF
TRBV30	CAWSVPSQTNTGELFF
TRBV7-2	CASSLARNQPQHF
TRBV12-2	CASRLVPSDTTRDGYTF
TRBV21-1	CASSKVSETQYF
TRBV4-1	CASSQLLAPAYEQYF